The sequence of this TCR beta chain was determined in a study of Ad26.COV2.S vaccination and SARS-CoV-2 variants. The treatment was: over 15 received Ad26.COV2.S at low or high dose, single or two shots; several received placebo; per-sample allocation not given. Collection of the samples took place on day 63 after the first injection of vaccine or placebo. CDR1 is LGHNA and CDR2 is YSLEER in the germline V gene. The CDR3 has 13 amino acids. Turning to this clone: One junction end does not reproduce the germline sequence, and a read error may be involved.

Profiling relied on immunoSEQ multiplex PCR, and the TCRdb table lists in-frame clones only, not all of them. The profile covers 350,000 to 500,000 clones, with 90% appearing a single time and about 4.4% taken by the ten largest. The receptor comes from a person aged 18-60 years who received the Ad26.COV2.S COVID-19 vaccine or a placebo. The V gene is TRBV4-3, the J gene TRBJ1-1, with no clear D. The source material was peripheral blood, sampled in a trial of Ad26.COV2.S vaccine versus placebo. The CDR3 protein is CTSSQDLNTEAFF. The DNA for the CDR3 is TGCACCAGCAGCCAAGATCTGAACACTGAAGCTTTCTTT.